Listed below are T cell receptor beta chains from one sample, sequenced in a study of vaccination effects on CD4 cells after COVID-19. The table came from immunoSEQ multiplex PCR; TCRdb's copy has only in-frame clones and leaves some out. The repertoire has more than 30,000 clones, roughly 80% of them found once; the top ten carry about 2.8%. These receptors lack a known antigen. The specimen was CD4+ T cells from PBMCs cultured without peptide, collected before COVID-19 vaccination. These receptors were taken from a human donor who received a COVID-19 vaccine. CDR3s include the opening cysteine and the closing phenylalanine or tryptophan. The D gene is left open where the match is weak. Clone size is not always given. Where it is, it says once, few, many or a class for expanded clones.

d_call j_call v_call cdr3_length clone_size cdr3_nt cdr3_aa
. TRBJ1-3 TRBV6-5 16 . TGTGCCAGCAGTTACTCGGGGGGCCGGGGTGGAAACACCATATATTTT CASSYSGGRGGNTIYF
. TRBJ1-1 TRBV18 12 . TGTGCCAGCTCACCACAAGGCACTGAAGCTTTCTTT CASSPQGTEAFF
. TRBJ2-5 TRBV6-5 15 . TGTGCCAGCAGCAGACTCGGGCCCATGGTGGAGACCCAGTACTTC CASSRLGPMVETQYF
. TRBJ2-5 TRBV27 15 . TGTGCCAGCAGTTCCGGGACAACCGATCAAGAGACCCAGTACTTC CASSSGTTDQETQYF
. TRBJ1-6 TRBV9 13 . TGTGCCAGCAGCGTTGACGATCGTACACCCCTCCACTTT CASSVDDRTPLHF
TRBD1 TRBJ1-1 TRBV6-5 13 . TGTGCCAGCGCGAGACAGGGCTATTATGAAGCTTTCTTT CASARQGYYEAFF
. TRBJ1-1 TRBV6-6 13 once TGTGCCAGCAGCCACCTAATGAACACTGAAGCTTTCTTT CASSHLMNTEAFF
. TRBJ2-3 TRBV5-5 14 . TGTGCCAGCAGCTTGGGACAGACCACAGATACGCAGTATTTT CASSLGQTTDTQYF
. TRBJ1-1 TRBV14 15 . TGTGCCAGCAGTAGGCAGAATTTAGGGGGCACTGAAGCTTTCTTT CASSRQNLGGTEAFF
. TRBJ2-1 TRBV7-2 14 few TGTGCCAGCAGCTTAGCAGGGGCGGTCAATGAGCAGTTCTTC CASSLAGAVNEQFF
TRBD2 TRBJ2-3 TRBV7-2 15 . TGTGCCAGCAGCTTATCGAGCGGGGGGTATGATACGCAGTATTTT CASSLSSGGYDTQYF
. TRBJ1-1 TRBV7-9 9 . TGTGCCATGGAGGGTGAAGCTTTCTTT CAMEGEAFF
TRBD1 TRBJ1-5 TRBV5-1 14 . TGCGCCAGCAGTCCCGGGACAGAGAATCAGCCCCAGCATTTT CASSPGTENQPQHF
. TRBJ1-1 TRBV10-3 13 . TGTGCCATCAGTGACGGAGCCGGGCAAAAATGGATCTTT CAISDGAGQKWIF
TRBD2 TRBJ2-1 TRBV7-2 17 . TGTGCCAGCAGCCCCGGCCTAGCGGTCTTTTTCTACAATGAGCAGTTCTTC CASSPGLAVFFYNEQFF
TRBD1 TRBJ2-1 TRBV5-1 15 . TGCGCCAGCAGCCTGATCGGACAGGGTGTTGCTGAGCAGTTCTTC CASSLIGQGVAEQFF
. TRBJ2-3 TRBV3-1/TRBV3-2 14 . TGTGCCAGCAGCCAAAACCCCCAGGGAGATACGCAGTATTTT CASSQNPQGDTQYF
. TRBJ2-6 TRBV29-1 12 . TGCAGCGTTTGGTCTGGGGCCAACGTCCTGACTTTC CSVWSGANVLTF
TRBD1 TRBJ2-3 TRBV7-2 14 . TGTGCCAGCAGATCGACAGGGGCAGCAGATACGCAGTATTTT CASRSTGAADTQYF
. TRBJ2-1 TRBV10-3 14 . TGTGCCACCCGTAGGAGCGACTCCTACAATGAGCAGTTCTTC CATRRSDSYNEQFF
. TRBJ1-5 TRBV30 13 . TGTGCCTGGAGTGGCAGTAGCAATCAGCCCCAGCATTTT CAWSGSSNQPQHF
. TRBJ2-1 TRBV3-1/TRBV3-2 17 . TGTGCCAGCAGCCAAGAACGGGGGGCTGGCTCCTACAATGAGCAGTTCTTC CASSQERGAGSYNEQFF
. TRBJ1-1 TRBV28 12 . TGTGCCAGCAGTTTATTATACAGCGGAGCTTTCTTT CASSLLYSGAFF
. TRBJ1-1 TRBV6-5 14 . TGTGCCAGCAGTTACTCGATCTGGAACACTGAAGCTTTCTTT CASSYSIWNTEAFF
TRBD1 TRBJ1-2 TRBV6-5 15 . TGTGCCAGCAGAATAAGGACAGGGATGGGCTATGGCTACACCTTC CASRIRTGMGYGYTF
. TRBJ1-1 TRBV29-1 8 . TGCAGCGTTGAAGAAGCTTTCTTT CSVEEAFF
TRBD1 TRBJ1-3 TRBV5-1 16 once TGCGCCAGCAGCTTAACAGGGGCCGATTCTGGAAACACCATATATTTT CASSLTGADSGNTIYF
. TRBJ1-3 TRBV19 15 . TGTGCCAGTAGCCGTAACAGGGCCCGTGGAAACACCATATATTTT CASSRNRARGNTIYF
. TRBJ2-5 TRBV2 12 . TGTGCCAGCGAGGAACTAAAAGAGACCCAGTACTTC CASEELKETQYF
TRBD1 TRBJ2-5 TRBV11-1 15 . TGTGCCAGCAGCTCCAGGACAGGGCCTCAAGAGACCCAGTACTTC CASSSRTGPQETQYF
. TRBJ1-5 TRBV2 12 . TGTGCCAGCAGTGGCCCCCGGCAGCCCCAGCATTTT CASSGPRQPQHF
TRBD1 TRBJ2-5 TRBV5-1 15 . TGCGCCAGCAGCTTGGGGGCAGGGGGAAAAGAGACCCAGTACTTC CASSLGAGGKETQYF
. TRBJ2-2 TRBV10-3 14 . TGTGCCATCAGTTTAACAGAGTACACCGGGGAGCTGTTTTTT CAISLTEYTGELFF
. TRBJ2-1 TRBV7-9 13 few TGTGCCAGCAGCTTACTACTTTACAATGAGCAGTTCTTC CASSLLLYNEQFF
TRBD1 TRBJ1-4 TRBV30 13 . TGTGCCTTAGTCCAGGGGGAACATGAAAAACTGTTTTTT CALVQGEHEKLFF
TRBD1 TRBJ2-3 TRBV18 15 . TGTGCCAGCTCATACCGGGACAGCTCCACAGATACGCAGTATTTT CASSYRDSSTDTQYF
. TRBJ1-1 TRBV15 13 . TGTGCCACCTCGGCGGGAACATGGACCGAAGCTTTCTTT CATSAGTWTEAFF
. TRBJ1-1 TRBV7-3 13 . TGTGCCAGCAGCACGAAGGGGGACACTGAAGCTTTCTTT CASSTKGDTEAFF
. TRBJ1-2 TRBV7-2 12 once TGTGCCAGCAGCTCAGGGGCCTATGGCTACACCTTC CASSSGAYGYTF
. TRBJ1-2 TRBV24-1 17 . TGTGCCACCAGTGACCCGCGGCCCGGACATCTAAACTATGGCTACACCTTC CATSDPRPGHLNYGYTF
. TRBJ2-2 TRBV9 13 . TGTGCCAGCAGCGTAGTAAGCACCGGGGAGCTGTTTTTT CASSVVSTGELFF
. TRBJ1-1 TRBV7-8 13 once TGTGCCAGCAGCTTATCAATGAACACTGAAGCTTTCTTT CASSLSMNTEAFF
TRBD1 TRBJ1-2 TRBV29-1 14 . TGCAGCGTGACCGGGACAGGGCTTAACTATGGCTACACCTTC CSVTGTGLNYGYTF
. TRBJ2-1 TRBV12-3/TRBV12-4 11 once TGTGCCAGCAGTGGGTACAATGAGCAGTTCTTC CASSGYNEQFF
. TRBJ2-3 TRBV19 14 once TGTGCCAGTAGTATAGGGCGAAGCACAGATACGCAGTATTTT CASSIGRSTDTQYF
. TRBJ2-3 TRBV6-4 16 . TGTGCCAGCAGCCCACAGGGGGGGATCGGCACAGATACGCAGTATTTT CASSPQGGIGTDTQYF
TRBD2 TRBJ2-3 TRBV19 16 . TGTGCCAGTAGTATAATGACGGGGGGAAGCACAGATACGCAGTATTTT CASSIMTGGSTDTQYF
. TRBJ1-5 TRBV5-1 15 . TGCGCCAGCAGCTTGGGGGGGATTAGCAATCAGCCCCAGCATTTT CASSLGGISNQPQHF
TRBD1 TRBJ1-5 TRBV6-6 16 . TGTGCCAGCAGCCGAACGGGGACAGACGGGGGCCAGCCCCAGCATTTT CASSRTGTDGGQPQHF
. TRBJ2-5 TRBV19 14 . TGTGCCAGTAGTCAGGGGACACCCCAAGAGACCCAGTACTTC CASSQGTPQETQYF
. TRBJ1-4 TRBV15 14 . TGTGCCACCAGCAGAGATGGGAGAGGTGAAAAACTGTTTTTT CATSRDGRGEKLFF
TRBD1 TRBJ2-2 TRBV7-3 17 few TGTGCCAGCAGCTTAAGTTCCGACAGGGCGGACACCGGGGAGCTGTTTTTT CASSLSSDRADTGELFF
TRBD1 TRBJ1-1 TRBV5-1 16 . TGCGCCAGCAGCCTAGGCGGGACAGGGGTGAACACTGAAGCTTTCTTT CASSLGGTGVNTEAFF
TRBD1 TRBJ1-2 TRBV7-9 16 . TGTGCCAGCAGCTTAGCCGGGACAGGGGAGAACTATGGCTACACCTTC CASSLAGTGENYGYTF
. TRBJ1-1 TRBV6-5 14 few TGTGCCAGCAGTTACTCAAGCCCGGAGTTGAAAGCTTTCTTT CASSYSSPELKAFF
. TRBJ1-5 TRBV6-2/TRBV6-3 15 . TGTGCCAGCAGCCCCGCGGGACCGCTCAATCAGCCCCAGCATTTT CASSPAGPLNQPQHF